The 15 T cell receptor beta chains reported below all come from one sample, sequenced in a study of neurological immune-mediated disorders. In TCRdb, the 5' RACE reads were re-called with MiXCR into one record per CDR3 protein. This sample carries about 70,000 distinct CDR3 sequences, roughly 4.9% of them seen once, and the ten largest clones take approximately 5.1%. Sequenced sample: PBMCs. The receptors derive from a human donor with multiple sclerosis. The donor label of this sample is uncertain.

J is TRBJ2-3 and V is TRBV20-1; perhaps TRBD2 as D (6 bases). The CDR3 is made up of 13 amino acids. Germline CDR1 and CDR2: DFQATT and SNEGSKA (reference sequence). Trimming shortened V by 8 bases and J by 1 base, and 13 bases separated the two germline ends. CDR3 bases: TGCAGTCCCTGGGACTCACGCACAGATACGCAGTATTTT. Translated: CSPWDSRTDTQYF.

In this sample, this clonotype turned up many times. The chain has TRBV5-1 and TRBJ1-3, with unresolved D. CDR1 is SGHRS, CDR2 YFSETQ, per germline. Trimming shortened V by 1 base and J by 0 bases, and 8 bases separated the two germline ends. The CDR3 is 15 residues long. CDR3 region: CASSLYTSSGNTIYF. The CDR3 nucleotides read TGCGCCAGCAGCTTGTATACATCCTCTGGAAACACCATATATTTT.

This chain uses TRBV12-3 or TRBV12-4 with TRBJ2-2, with 9 bases matching TRBD1. J gave up 3 bases and V 6 bases, and 2 bases lay outside the gene matches. The CDR3 has 14 residues. This chain's CDR3 is CASRQGAYTGELFF. DNA for the CDR3: TGTGCCAGCAGACAGGGGGCGTACACCGGGGAGCTGTTTTTT.

This clonotype appeared many times. This chain links TRBV20-1 with TRBJ2-5; D is possibly TRBD2 (5 bases). With 1 base removed from V and 5 bases from J, the gap between germline ends came to 17 bases. Germline CDR1 reads DFQATT; CDR2 reads SNEGSKA (reference sequence). CDR3 size: 15 residues. This CDR3 reads CSARGSPPSYETQYF. Here the CDR3 DNA reads TGCAGTGCTAGAGGGTCCCCTCCTAGCTACGAGACCCAGTACTTC.

This clonotype was seen at least ten times. The chain links TRBV5-1 to TRBJ2-2; D possibly corresponds to TRBD1 (5 bases). Germline values: CDR1 SGHRS, CDR2 YFSETQ. The CDR3 has 14 residues. V lost 0 bases to trimming and J lost 4 bases, with 7 bases between them. Written as DNA, the CDR3 is TGCGCCAGCAGCTTGGATGACAGCACCGGGGAGCTGTTTTTT. Translated, it gives CASSLDDSTGELFF.

In this sample, this clonotype turned up many times. The V call is TRBV5-1, the J call TRBJ1-4; D gene ambiguous. Germline CDR1 SGHRS, CDR2 YFSETQ. The CDR3 covers 14 residues. V was clipped by 0 bases and J by 12 bases, with 15 bases between them. The CDR3 region has the DNA TGCGCCAGCAGCTTGGAAGGCTCTAAGCGTGAACTGTTTTTT. The encoded protein is CASSLEGSKRELFF.

This clonotype was observed many times. The chain carries TRBV7-2 and TRBJ1-6; D uncertain. Germline V CDR1 and CDR2: SGHTA, FQGNSA. This CDR3 comprises 14 residues. V lost 5 bases and J 9 bases, leaving 14 bases between the germline ends. In nucleotides, the CDR3 is TGTGCCAGCAGCCCTCGGGGTACGAGTTCACCCCTCCACTTT. Its protein product is CASSPRGTSSPLHF.

This clonotype has a count of ten or more. The rearrangement joins TRBV7-9 to TRBJ1-2; D remains unclear. V was trimmed by 2 bases and J by 8 bases, leaving 15 bases between them. This CDR3 is built from 14 residues. Germline-derived CDR1 and CDR2 are SEHNR and FQNEAQ (reference sequence). As DNA, the CDR3 is TGTGCCAGCAGCTTAAGGTCGGCGCAGGAGGGCTACACCTTC. Amino acids: CASSLRSAQEGYTF. The whole variable domain, remainder taken from reference TRBV7-9 and TRBJ1-2, is DTGVSQNPRHKITKRGQNVTFRCDPISEHNRLYWYRQTLGQGPEFLTYFQNEAQLEKSRLLSDRFSAERPKGSFSTLEIQRTEQGDSAMYLCASSLRSAQEGYTFGSGTRLTVV.

This clonotype was recorded at least ten times. The chain has TRBV5-1 and TRBJ1-6, with TRBD1 matching 11 bases. CDR1 and CDR2 from the germline V gene are SGHRS and YFSETQ. Unmatched junction bases numbered 8, after V lost 0 bases and J lost 6 bases. CDR3 length: 18 residues. Here the CDR3 reads CASSLGTGGAKLNSPLHF. Here the CDR3 DNA reads TGCGCCAGCAGCTTGGGGACAGGGGGCGCGAAGCTTAATTCACCCCTCCACTTT.

This clonotype was counted ten times or more. The junction differs from germline at one of its ends, possibly a read error. The CDR3 protein is CATSRDLIGLRSF. The CDR3 coding sequence is TGTGCCACCAGCAGAGATCTAATTGGCCTCCGATCCTTC. This chain connects TRBV15 to TRBJ2-7; D gene ambiguous. Looked up from germline, CDR1 is LNHNV and CDR2 is YYDKDF (reference sequence). The CDR3 sequence is 13 residues long.

This clonotype was seen a few times. The conserved phenylalanine or tryptophan is not found at the CDR3 terminus, so this likely reflects a read error. The rearrangement joins TRBV11-2 to TRBJ2-7; weak D call: TRBD1 (5 bases). The length of the CDR3 is 17 residues. The germline gives CDR1 SGHAT, CDR2 FQNNGV. Trimming shortened V by 2 bases and J by 3 bases, and 20 bases separated the two germline ends. The CDR3 is CASSLNFAQGSIYEQYL. CDR3 coding DNA: TGTGCCAGCAGCTTAAATTTTGCCCAGGGAAGTATCTACGAGCAGTACCTC.

This clonotype was detected many times. The chain carries TRBV3-1 and TRBJ1-2; 7 nucleotides agree with TRBD1. Trimming took 1 base from V and 5 from J; bases not matched to a gene: 4. This CDR3 has 14 residues. Germline V gene sequence: CDR1 LGHDT, CDR2 YNNKEL (reference sequence). CDR3 nucleotides: TGTGCCAGCAGCCAAGGGACAGGTTTTTATGGCTACACCTTC. The encoded protein is CASSQGTGFYGYTF. The full variable domain, in which reference TRBV3-1 and TRBJ1-2 provide the parts outside the CDR3, is DTAVSQTPKYLVTQMGNDKSIKCEQNLGHDTMYWYKQDSKKFLKIMFSYNNKELIINETVPNRFSPKSPDKAHLNLHINSLELGDSAVYFCASSQGTGFYGYTFGSGTRLTVV.

This clonotype has a count of ten or more. One end of the junction fails to match germline, which may point to a read error. The V gene is TRBV7-2, the J gene TRBJ2-7; a weak D match, TRBD2 (5 bases). The germline CDR1 and CDR2 sequences are SGHTA and FQGNSA. The CDR3 consists of 14 residues. The CDR3 DNA reads as TGTGCCAGCAGCTCCGACTACTACTCCAACGAGCAGTACTTC. Residues: CASSSDYYSNEQYF.

This sequence joins TRBV12-3 or TRBV12-4 and TRBJ1-1, with 8 nucleotides matching TRBD1. The CDR3 runs 14 residues. The J segment lost 6 bases and the V segment lost 5 bases, leaving 8 bases of the junction unmatched. CDR3 sequence (DNA): TGTGCCAGCAGTCGGACAGGGAGAGGCCCTGAAGCTTTCTTT. It encodes CASSRTGRGPEAFF.

Many counts were recorded for this clonotype. This chain uses TRBV11-3 with TRBJ2-1; D call uncertain. The V and J ends lost 4 bases and 8 bases respectively, with 12 bases between them. CDR3 size: 13 residues. Germline CDR1 and CDR2: SGHNT and YENEEA. CDR3 in amino acids: CASSSWGVDEQFF. The CDR3 DNA reads as TGTGCCAGCAGCTCCTGGGGTGTCGATGAGCAGTTCTTC.